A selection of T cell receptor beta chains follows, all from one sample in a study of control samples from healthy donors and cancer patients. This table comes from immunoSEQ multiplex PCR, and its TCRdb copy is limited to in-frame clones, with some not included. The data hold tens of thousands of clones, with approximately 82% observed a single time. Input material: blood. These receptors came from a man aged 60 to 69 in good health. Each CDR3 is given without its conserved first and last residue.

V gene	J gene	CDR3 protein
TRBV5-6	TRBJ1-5	ASSYRGTNQPQH
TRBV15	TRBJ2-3	ATSTGQGVTDTQY
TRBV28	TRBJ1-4	ASSLTTHRGDEKLF
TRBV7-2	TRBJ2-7	ASSLGSGGTSTEQY
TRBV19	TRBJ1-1	ASSISKNTEAF
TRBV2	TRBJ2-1	ASKGDFFPGKEQF
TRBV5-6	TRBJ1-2	ASSLMDRGYGYT
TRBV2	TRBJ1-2	ASSESGGYGYT
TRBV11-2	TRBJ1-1	ASSLDLRGTEAF
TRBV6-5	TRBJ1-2	ASSYAGSEFYGYT
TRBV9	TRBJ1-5	ASSESGAGGQPQH
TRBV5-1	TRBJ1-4	ASSFNRPTNEKLF
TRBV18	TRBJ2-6	ASSLTSALRANVLT
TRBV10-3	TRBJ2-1	AIGGGGLSEQF
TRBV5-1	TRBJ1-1	ASRRTTGPNTEAF
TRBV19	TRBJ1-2	ASSILKGQGSYGYT
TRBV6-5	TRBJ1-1	ASSSPSRGQGTEAF
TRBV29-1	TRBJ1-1	SVVQGIAEAF
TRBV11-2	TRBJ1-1	ASSFGQAGYTEAF
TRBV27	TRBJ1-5	ASGPSGPQH
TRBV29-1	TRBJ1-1	SVGQGRTEAF